A selection of T cell receptor beta chains follows, all from one sample in a study of cytomegalovirus exposure and HLA in healthy donors. Assay used: immunoSEQ multiplex PCR; TCRdb lists only in-frame clones, some missing. The sample table includes approximately 34,000 clones. Sequencing input: PBMCs. These receptors were obtained from a middle-aged woman in good health and CMV-seropositive. Both conserved end residues are part of each CDR3. D genes are given only for firm matches. Part of the rows lack a size; the others show once, few, many or a class for expanded clones.

J gene: TRBJ1-5; D gene: -; clone size: -; V gene: TRBV28; CDR3 protein: CASSFKGGYQPQHF; CDR3 DNA: TGTGCCAGCAGTTTTAAGGGAGGATACCAGCCCCAGCATTTT
J gene: TRBJ1-5; D gene: TRBD1; clone size: -; V gene: TRBV10-3; CDR3 protein: CAISQFGTGSNQPQHF; CDR3 DNA: TGTGCCATCAGTCAGTTCGGGACAGGTAGCAATCAGCCCCAGCATTTT
J gene: TRBJ1-2; D gene: -; clone size: medium-sized; V gene: TRBV2; CDR3 protein: CASRERQDRIYGYTF; CDR3 DNA: TGTGCCAGCAGAGAAAGACAGGATCGGATCTATGGCTACACCTTC
J gene: TRBJ2-6; D gene: TRBD1; clone size: -; V gene: TRBV19; CDR3 protein: CASRAQGAEANVLTF; CDR3 DNA: TGTGCCAGTAGAGCCCAGGGGGCAGAGGCCAACGTCCTGACTTTC
J gene: TRBJ2-5; D gene: -; clone size: -; V gene: TRBV27; CDR3 protein: CANTFHRRKCRIGETQYF; CDR3 DNA: TGTGCCAACACATTTCATAGAAGAAAATGTCGGATCGGGGAGACCCAGTACTTC
J gene: TRBJ1-2; D gene: TRBD1; clone size: -; V gene: TRBV5-1; CDR3 protein: CASNPNQGGAYGYTF; CDR3 DNA: TGCGCCAGCAACCCTAACCAAGGGGGCGCCTATGGCTACACCTTC
J gene: TRBJ1-4; D gene: -; clone size: -; V gene: TRBV6-1; CDR3 protein: CASRYSGNNEKLFF; CDR3 DNA: TGTGCCAGCAGGTATTCGGGGAATAATGAAAAACTGTTTTTT
J gene: TRBJ2-7; D gene: -; clone size: -; V gene: TRBV7-2; CDR3 protein: CASSLTGIQGQFSYEQYF; CDR3 DNA: TGTGCCAGCAGCTTAACCGGAATACAGGGTCAGTTCTCCTACGAGCAGTACTTC
J gene: TRBJ2-2; D gene: TRBD1; clone size: -; V gene: TRBV19; CDR3 protein: CASSTGQGWTGELFF; CDR3 DNA: TGTGCCAGTAGCACCGGACAGGGGTGGACCGGGGAGCTGTTTTTT
J gene: TRBJ2-7; D gene: TRBD1; clone size: -; V gene: TRBV29-1; CDR3 protein: CSVGPRQGGYEQYF; CDR3 DNA: TGCAGCGTTGGGCCCCGACAGGGGGGCTACGAGCAGTACTTC
J gene: TRBJ2-3; D gene: TRBD2; clone size: -; V gene: TRBV19; CDR3 protein: CASSMSWGGRGYF; CDR3 DNA: TGTGCCAGTAGTATGTCGTGGGGGGGTAGAGGATATTTT
J gene: TRBJ1-6; D gene: TRBD1; clone size: -; V gene: TRBV6-5; CDR3 protein: CASGQGQNSPLHF; CDR3 DNA: TGTGCCAGCGGACAGGGTCAAAATTCACCCCTCCACTTT
J gene: TRBJ2-1; D gene: TRBD2; clone size: -; V gene: TRBV6-5; CDR3 protein: CASSYTGTSMVEQFF; CDR3 DNA: TGTGCCAGCAGTTACACCGGGACTAGTATGGTTGAGCAGTTCTTC
J gene: TRBJ2-3; D gene: TRBD1; clone size: -; V gene: TRBV4-2; CDR3 protein: CASSQTGGNTDTQYF; CDR3 DNA: TGTGCCAGCAGCCAAACAGGGGGAAATACAGATACGCAGTATTTT
J gene: TRBJ2-7; D gene: TRBD2; clone size: -; V gene: TRBV10-1; CDR3 protein: CASSIGLAGTRDEQYF; CDR3 DNA: TGCGCCAGCAGTATCGGGCTAGCGGGGACCCGGGACGAGCAGTACTTC
J gene: TRBJ2-7; D gene: TRBD1; clone size: -; V gene: TRBV7-8; CDR3 protein: CASSGTGGYEQYF; CDR3 DNA: TGTGCCAGCTCCGGGACAGGGGGCTACGAGCAGTACTTC
J gene: TRBJ2-2; D gene: -; clone size: -; V gene: TRBV7-8; CDR3 protein: CASSSRTGIGGTGELFF; CDR3 DNA: TGTGCCAGCAGCTCCCGGACCGGTATAGGGGGCACCGGGGAGCTGTTTTTT
J gene: TRBJ1-2; D gene: TRBD1; clone size: -; V gene: TRBV5-1; CDR3 protein: CASSLRDSPNYGYTF; CDR3 DNA: TGCGCCAGCAGCTTACGGGACAGTCCTAACTATGGCTACACCTTC
J gene: TRBJ2-2; D gene: TRBD2; clone size: -; V gene: TRBV6-1; CDR3 protein: CASSEGEGRGTGELFF; CDR3 DNA: TGTGCCAGCAGTGAAGGGGAGGGGAGGGGCACCGGGGAGCTGTTTTTT
J gene: TRBJ2-1; D gene: -; clone size: -; V gene: TRBV7-2; CDR3 protein: CASSGGGGSQVGEQFF; CDR3 DNA: TGTGCCAGCAGCGGGGGCGGCGGGAGCCAGGTGGGGGAGCAGTTCTTC
J gene: TRBJ1-1; D gene: -; clone size: -; V gene: TRBV4-1; CDR3 protein: CASSQGQENTEAFF; CDR3 DNA: TGCGCCAGCAGCCAAGGACAGGAGAACACTGAAGCTTTCTTT
J gene: TRBJ2-1; D gene: TRBD2; clone size: -; V gene: TRBV7-2; CDR3 protein: CASSRTSGIRNEQFF; CDR3 DNA: TGTGCCAGCAGCAGAACTAGCGGGATTAGGAATGAGCAGTTCTTC
J gene: TRBJ2-4; D gene: -; clone size: -; V gene: TRBV6-6; CDR3 protein: CASQDSLAKNIQYF; CDR3 DNA: TGTGCCAGCCAGGACAGCTTAGCCAAAAACATTCAGTACTTC